Below are 24 T cell receptor beta chains sequenced from a single sample in a study of T cell responses to AZD1222 COVID-19 vaccine. The table came from immunoSEQ multiplex PCR; TCRdb's copy has only in-frame clones and leaves some out. This table holds approximately 180,000 clones, approximately 92% found once. The starting material was peripheral blood, obtained 28 days after the second dose of the MenACWY control vaccine. The origin of the receptors is an adult who received the MenACWY meningococcal vaccine as a control.

The V call is TRBV2, the J call TRBJ1-2; no definite D call. The CDR3 length is 12 residues. Germline loops: CDR1 SNHLY, CDR2 FYNNEI. The ends were cut back, 7 bases at V and 14 bases at J, with 20 bases in the middle. CDR3 bases: TGTGCCAGCACTCTATCGGCGCCAGGACGGACCTTC. Translation gives CASTLSAPGRTF.

The V gene is TRBV2, the J gene TRBJ2-1; 7 nucleotides align to TRBD2. Trimming at V came to 2 bases and at J to 2 bases, leaving 3 bases not matched to a gene. CDR3 size: 15 residues. CDR1 is SNHLY, CDR2 FYNNEI, per germline. CDR3 amino acids: CASSELAGAYNEQFF. CDR3 coding DNA: TGTGCCAGCAGTGAACTGGCGGGGGCCTACAATGAGCAGTTCTTC.

The chain employs TRBV6-2 or TRBV6-3 and TRBJ1-1; D is undetermined. Germline values: CDR1 MNHEY, CDR2 SVGEGT. The CDR3 length is 14 residues. The V and J ends lost 0 bases and 4 bases respectively, with 9 bases between them. The CDR3 is CASSYSDRGTEAFF. CDR3 sequence (DNA): TGTGCCAGCAGTTACTCTGACCGAGGCACTGAAGCTTTCTTT.

This clone appeared a single time. The chain's CDR3 is CASKGGSHEQYF. CDR3 bases: TGTGCCAGCAAAGGTGGGAGCCACGAGCAGTACTTC. The chain couples TRBV12-3 or TRBV12-4 to TRBJ2-7; TRBD2 might be the D (5 bases). CDR3 length: 12 amino acids. Between the trimmed V and J ends, which lost 7 bases and 5 bases, there was a span of 12 bases.

The V call is TRBV7-8, the J call TRBJ2-7; tentatively, D is TRBD1 (6 bases). The V and J ends lost 5 bases and 3 bases respectively, with 14 bases between them. CDR1 is SGHVS and CDR2 is FQNEAQ in the germline V gene. The CDR3 is made up of 14 amino acids. In nucleotides, the CDR3 is TGTGCCAGCAGCCAAAGGACAGACCACTACGAGCAGTACTTC. Translating gives CASSQRTDHYEQYF. The full variable domain, rest sourced from reference TRBV7-8 and TRBJ2-7, is GAGVSQSPRYKVAKRGQDVALRCDPISGHVSLFWYQQALGQGPEFLTYFQNEAQLDKSGLPSDRFFAERPEGSVSTLKIQRTQQEDSAVYLCASSQRTDHYEQYFGPGTRLTVT.

This chain links TRBV28 with TRBJ1-2; D perhaps matches TRBD1 (6 bases). CDR3 size: 15 residues. Looked up from germline, CDR1 is MDHEN and CDR2 is SYDVKM. Trimming removed 3 bases from V and 4 bases from J, with 15 bases in between. The DNA for the CDR3 is TGTGCCAGCAGTTTTTCAGGGGCGACGGGCTATGGCTACACCTTC. Amino acid sequence: CASSFSGATGYGYTF.

J is TRBJ2-1 and V is TRBV9, with 10 bases fitting TRBD2. The CDR3 covers 15 residues. V lost 8 bases to trimming and J lost 8 bases; unmatched junction nucleotides: 13. Germline-derived CDR1 and CDR2 are SGDLS and YYNGEE. In nucleotides, the CDR3 is TGTGCCAGTGCCCATAGCGGGAGGCTCGTGGATGAGCAGTTCTTC. Its protein is CASAHSGRLVDEQFF.

This sequence joins TRBV27 and TRBJ2-7, with 7 positions matching TRBD1. The CDR3 is 14 residues long. Germline CDR1 and CDR2: MNHEY and SMNVEV (reference sequence). V lost 5 bases and J lost 4; bases outside the gene matches: 8. The CDR3 DNA follows: TGTGCCAGCAGTCCCTTGGACAGGAGATACGAGCAGTACTTC. The encoded protein is CASSPLDRRYEQYF.

This chain links TRBV19 with TRBJ1-3; D not certain. With 8 bases removed from V and 0 bases from J, the gap between germline ends came to 26 bases. The CDR3 length is 19 residues. The germline V gene encodes CDR1 LNHDA and CDR2 SQIVND (reference sequence). Here the CDR3 DNA reads TGTGCCAGTGCGTCCTTAAGGTCGTCAGGCCCCCTCTCTGGAAACACCATATATTTT. Translating it yields CASASLRSSGPLSGNTIYF.

The V gene is TRBV6-6, the J gene TRBJ2-7, with D tentatively TRBD1 (6 bases). Trimming took 1 base from V and 7 from J, leaving 11 bases between them. Germline CDR1 and CDR2: MNHNY and SVGAGI (reference sequence). The CDR3 loop spans 13 amino acids. CDR3: CASSYWQGREQYF. The CDR3 nucleotides read TGTGCCAGCAGTTACTGGCAGGGGCGGGAGCAGTACTTC.

This chain connects TRBV5-1 to TRBJ1-2; a weak D match, TRBD1 (5 bases). CDR1 and CDR2 from the germline V gene are SGHRS and YFSETQ. CDR3 size: 15 residues. V gave up 4 bases and J gave up 4 bases, with 17 bases separating them. CDR3 amino acids: CASSRDSFQPYGYTF. CDR3 sequence (DNA): TGCGCCAGCAGCCGGGACTCCTTTCAACCCTATGGCTACACCTTC.

The rearrangement joins TRBV29-1 to TRBJ1-1, with unresolved D. Trimming took 3 bases from V and 1 from J, leaving 9 bases between them. Germline CDR1 reads SQVTM; CDR2 reads ANQGSEA. The CDR3 runs 13 residues. CDR3 protein: CSVELESNTEAFF. The CDR3, as DNA: TGCAGCGTTGAGTTGGAATCGAACACTGAAGCTTTCTTT.

The J gene is TRBJ2-2, the V gene TRBV7-2; 10 nucleotides match TRBD2. Germline lookup yields CDR1 SGHTA and CDR2 FQGNSA. V shed 3 bases, J shed 1 base, and the junction held 2 bases outside the gene matches. CDR3 length equals 16 residues. As DNA, the CDR3 is TGTGCCAGCAGCTTCTCTAGCGGGGGGAACACCGGGGAGCTGTTTTTT. Protein product: CASSFSSGGNTGELFF. The variable domain in full, with the rest retrieved from reference TRBV7-2 and TRBJ2-2, is GAGVSQSPSNKVTEKGKDVELRCDPISGHTALYWYRQSLGQGLEFLIYFQGNSAPDKSGLPSDRFSAERTGGSVSTLTIQRTQQEDSAVYLCASSFSSGGNTGELFFGEGSRLTVL.

The chain uses TRBV2 and TRBJ2-1; D is perhaps TRBD2 (6 bases). V was pared by 7 bases and J by 15 bases, with 13 bases between. The CDR3 sequence is 10 residues long. CDR1 and CDR2 from the germline V gene are SNHLY and FYNNEI. The CDR3 here is CASNGGIAFF. CDR3 DNA: TGTGCCAGCAATGGCGGGATTGCGTTCTTC.

The chain uses TRBV9 and TRBJ2-1, with D uncertain. Germline V gene lookup returns CDR1 SGDLS and CDR2 YYNGEE. This CDR3 spans 11 amino acids. With 0 bases removed from V and 8 bases from J, the gap between germline ends came to 3 bases. The CDR3 DNA reads TGTGCCAGCAGCGTAGAGTATGAGCAGTTCTTC. Its translation: CASSVEYEQFF.

In the case of this clone: The DNA is left out, because the CDR3 cannot be placed on it with certainty; the CDR3 is given as TCRdb lists it. The V and J genes are TRBV27 and TRBJ2-5; the D call TRBD1 from the table was never checked on the DNA. Germline V gives CDR1 MNHEY, CDR2 SMNVEV (reference sequence). Counting both end residues, the CDR3 totals 15 amino acids. The CDR3 reads CASSSSGQAQETQYF.

This clone was detected only once. The chain combines TRBV19 with TRBJ2-1; a possible D gene is TRBD2 (6 bases). The germline V gene has CDR1 LNHDA and CDR2 SQIVND (reference sequence). V lost 5 bases to trimming and J lost 12 bases, with 17 bases between them. There are 13 residues in the CDR3. CDR3 loop: CASSLALSSRQFF. In DNA form, the CDR3 reads TGTGCCAGTAGTCTAGCGCTATCCTCCCGGCAGTTCTTC. The full variable domain, with the rest looked up from reference TRBV19 and TRBJ2-1, is DGGITQSPKYLFRKEGQNVTLSCEQNLNHDAMYWYRQDPGQGLRLIYYSQIVNDFQKGDIAEGYSVSREKKESFPLTVTSAQKNPTAFYLCASSLALSSRQFFGPGTRLTVL.

The rearrangement links TRBV5-1 to TRBJ2-1, with 7 bases fitting TRBD2. The CDR3 consists of 16 residues. The V and J ends lost 2 bases and 4 bases, in that order; junction bases with no gene match: 9. Germline-derived CDR1 and CDR2 are SGHRS and YFSETQ. CDR3 bases: TGCGCCAGCAGCTTCTCTGGGCGGGAGTTATACAATGAGCAGTTCTTC. Protein: CASSFSGRELYNEQFF.

There are a few counts of this clone. The chain uses TRBV5-4 and TRBJ1-2; 9 bases fit TRBD1. J gave up 9 bases and V 4 bases, and 16 bases lay outside the gene matches. CDR3 length equals 16 residues. CDR1 is SGHNT and CDR2 is YYREEE in the germline V gene (reference sequence). The DNA of the CDR3 is TGTGCCAGCAGCGGACAGGGGCCGACAGAACCTATGAGCTACACCTTC. Translation: CASSGQGPTEPMSYTF.

V is TRBV6-5 and J is TRBJ1-5; TRBD1 aligns across 8 bases. Germline V gene sequence: CDR1 MNHEY, CDR2 SVGAGI. The CDR3 is 16 amino acids. V dropped 2 bases and J dropped 11; count of bases not matched to a gene: 14. The CDR3 region has the DNA TGTGCCAGCAGTTACCGGGGACAGGCGACGTGGACGTCCCAGCATTTT. Translating it yields CASSYRGQATWTSQHF.

This clone was seen a single time. The J gene is TRBJ1-1, the V gene TRBV19, with D possibly TRBD1 on 5 matching bases. The CDR3 consists of 15 residues. Germline V gene sequence: CDR1 LNHDA, CDR2 SQIVND (reference sequence). Trimming pared 5 bases from V and 7 bases from J, leaving 20 bases between. CDR3 coding DNA: TGTGCCAGTAGTCCCGCAGGGCCGGGGCTTGGTGAAGCTTTCTTT. Its protein is CASSPAGPGLGEAFF.

This clone has just one count. The chain carries TRBV7-2 and TRBJ1-1, with 8 nucleotides matching TRBD1. This CDR3 has 14 amino acids. Germline CDR1 and CDR2: SGHTA and FQGNSA. Losses at the gene ends were 5 bases for V and 1 base for J; bases not matched to a gene: 3. DNA of the CDR3: TGTGCCAGCAGCCTAGGACAGGGGAACACTGAAGCTTTCTTT. This codes for CASSLGQGNTEAFF. The full variable domain, in which reference TRBV7-2 and TRBJ1-1 provide the parts outside the CDR3, is GAGVSQSPSNKVTEKGKDVELRCDPISGHTALYWYRQSLGQGLEFLIYFQGNSAPDKSGLPSDRFSAERTGGSVSTLTIQRTQQEDSAVYLCASSLGQGNTEAFFGQGTRLTVV.

The V and J genes are TRBV10-3 and TRBJ2-7; D gene ambiguous. V gave up 0 bases and J gave up 3 bases, with 9 bases separating them. Germline values: CDR1 ENHRY, CDR2 SYGVKD. The CDR3 totals 14 residues. CDR3 in amino acids: CAISESGLHYEQYF. CDR3 in DNA: TGTGCCATCAGTGAGTCGGGCCTCCACTACGAGCAGTACTTC.

The rearrangement links TRBV24-1 to TRBJ2-1; D is possibly TRBD1 (7 bases). This CDR3 region has 12 residues. Germline values: CDR1 KGHDR, CDR2 SFDVKD. Trimming pared 6 bases from V and 8 bases from J, leaving 10 bases between. The CDR3 DNA reads TGTGCCACCAGTTGGAGGGGGCATGAGCAGTTCTTC. Its translation: CATSWRGHEQFF.